These T cell receptor beta chains were read from a single sample in a study of control samples from healthy donors and cancer patients. TCRdb's table, derived via immunoSEQ multiplex PCR, lists solely in-frame clones and lacks some. The table lists about 130,000 clones, approximately 92% of them singletons, with 2% to 2.5% in the top ten. The sequenced sample consisted of blood. The receptors come from a woman aged 50 to 60 in good health. The CDR3 runs from the conserved cysteine through the conserved F or W. D genes are given only for firm matches. Size is stated for part of the rows, as once, few or many counts, or as a class when the clone is expanded.

D gene: -; V gene: TRBV11-2; clone size: once; J gene: TRBJ2-2; CDR3 DNA: TGTGCCAGCAGCTTAGAAGGTTCCACCGGGGAGCTGTTTTTT; CDR3 protein: CASSLEGSTGELFF
D gene: TRBD1; V gene: TRBV6-5; clone size: -; J gene: TRBJ1-2; CDR3 DNA: TGTGCCAGCAGGGGACAGGGGAACTATGGCTACACCTTC; CDR3 protein: CASRGQGNYGYTF
D gene: -; V gene: TRBV29-1; clone size: once; J gene: TRBJ1-1; CDR3 DNA: TGCAGCGCTCGTCGGGGGGAGGTGGAAACTGAAGCTTTCTTT; CDR3 protein: CSARRGEVETEAFF
D gene: -; V gene: TRBV7-9; clone size: -; J gene: TRBJ2-1; CDR3 DNA: TGTGCCAGCAGCTTTATAATGCCGGGAAACAATGAGCAGTTCTTC; CDR3 protein: CASSFIMPGNNEQFF
D gene: TRBD1; V gene: TRBV5-1; clone size: -; J gene: TRBJ2-5; CDR3 DNA: TGCGCCAGCAGGTCAGGACAGGGGGCCCAAGAGACCCAGTACTTC; CDR3 protein: CASRSGQGAQETQYF
D gene: TRBD2; V gene: TRBV5-1; clone size: -; J gene: TRBJ2-3; CDR3 DNA: TGCGCCAGCAGCTTGGGTGGTAGCGGGATCAGCACAGATACGCAGTATTTT; CDR3 protein: CASSLGGSGISTDTQYF
D gene: TRBD1; V gene: TRBV4-2; clone size: -; J gene: TRBJ1-1; CDR3 DNA: TGTGCCAGCAGCCAAACAGGGGGCGGCACTGAAGCTTTCTTT; CDR3 protein: CASSQTGGGTEAFF
D gene: -; V gene: TRBV2; clone size: -; J gene: TRBJ1-1; CDR3 DNA: TGTGCCAGTGGACCGGTGACCGGCGGAGCTTTCTTT; CDR3 protein: CASGPVTGGAFF
D gene: -; V gene: TRBV10-1; clone size: -; J gene: TRBJ2-3; CDR3 DNA: TGCGCCAGCAGTGAGTCCCTGGGGGATACGCAGTATTTT; CDR3 protein: CASSESLGDTQYF
D gene: -; V gene: TRBV6-2/TRBV6-3; clone size: once; J gene: TRBJ1-5; CDR3 DNA: TGTGCCAGCAGTTACCGGGACGGCCTGGGGCCCCAGCATTTT; CDR3 protein: CASSYRDGLGPQHF
D gene: -; V gene: TRBV15; clone size: -; J gene: TRBJ2-7; CDR3 DNA: TGTGCCACCAGCAGAGGGACCGGCTACGAGCAGTACTTC; CDR3 protein: CATSRGTGYEQYF
D gene: -; V gene: TRBV12-3/TRBV12-4; clone size: -; J gene: TRBJ1-2; CDR3 DNA: TGTGCCAGCAGATCAAATTACTATGGCTACACCTTC; CDR3 protein: CASRSNYYGYTF
D gene: TRBD1; V gene: TRBV5-1; clone size: -; J gene: TRBJ1-2; CDR3 DNA: TGCGCCAGCAGCCTACTAGGAGGACAGGGGACGGATGGCTACACCTTC; CDR3 protein: CASSLLGGQGTDGYTF
D gene: -; V gene: TRBV12-5; clone size: -; J gene: TRBJ1-2; CDR3 DNA: TGTGCTAGTGGTTTGGTCCTATCGTTAGGGCAAAGGGGGGACTATGGCTACACCTTC; CDR3 protein: CASGLVLSLGQRGDYGYTF
D gene: -; V gene: TRBV30; clone size: -; J gene: TRBJ2-5; CDR3 DNA: TGTGCCTGGAGTGTAAGGGGGAGAGAGACCCAGTACTTC; CDR3 protein: CAWSVRGRETQYF
D gene: -; V gene: TRBV29-1; clone size: -; J gene: TRBJ2-5; CDR3 DNA: TGCAGCGTTGAAAAGAGGGACACCGGGGAAGGGACCCAGTACTTC; CDR3 protein: CSVEKRDTGEGTQYF
D gene: -; V gene: TRBV10-3; clone size: -; J gene: TRBJ2-7; CDR3 DNA: TGTGCCATCTCCCCCCAAACCTACGAGCAGTACTTC; CDR3 protein: CAISPQTYEQYF
D gene: TRBD1; V gene: TRBV14; clone size: -; J gene: TRBJ2-1; CDR3 DNA: TGTGCCAGCAGCTCTACAGGGGGCGGTGGCAATGAGCAGTTCTTC; CDR3 protein: CASSSTGGGGNEQFF
D gene: -; V gene: TRBV6-2/TRBV6-3; clone size: -; J gene: TRBJ2-1; CDR3 DNA: TGTGCCAGCAGTTACTTGTCAGGGGCACAATCGAATGAGCAGTTCTTC; CDR3 protein: CASSYLSGAQSNEQFF
D gene: TRBD1; V gene: TRBV28; clone size: -; J gene: TRBJ2-2; CDR3 DNA: TGTGCCAGCAGTTCGCCCCGATGGACAGGGGGCTCCGGGGAGCTGTTTTTT; CDR3 protein: CASSSPRWTGGSGELFF
D gene: -; V gene: TRBV2; clone size: -; J gene: TRBJ1-1; CDR3 DNA: TGTGCCGTTCGGGGCGGATCAAACACTGAAGCTTTCTTT; CDR3 protein: CAVRGGSNTEAFF
D gene: -; V gene: TRBV3-1/TRBV3-2; clone size: -; J gene: TRBJ2-2; CDR3 DNA: TGTGCCAGCAGCCAAGAAGGGTTTCCCGGGGAGCTGTTTTTT; CDR3 protein: CASSQEGFPGELFF
D gene: -; V gene: TRBV5-6; clone size: -; J gene: TRBJ2-3; CDR3 DNA: TGTGCCAGCAGCCGACAGGTCACAGATACGCAGTATTTT; CDR3 protein: CASSRQVTDTQYF
D gene: -; V gene: TRBV28; clone size: -; J gene: TRBJ1-1; CDR3 DNA: TGTGCCAGCAGCTACAGGGTAAGGACTGAAGCTTTCTTT; CDR3 protein: CASSYRVRTEAFF
D gene: -; V gene: TRBV5-5; clone size: -; J gene: TRBJ2-2; CDR3 DNA: TGTGCCAGCAGTTTCTCCCCTGGCAGGGGTGGGGGGGAGCTGTTTTTT; CDR3 protein: CASSFSPGRGGGELFF
D gene: TRBD2; V gene: TRBV10-2; clone size: -; J gene: TRBJ2-1; CDR3 DNA: TGCGCCAGCAGTGACATACTAGCGGGAGTCGTCAGGGTTAATGAGCAGTTCTTC; CDR3 protein: CASSDILAGVVRVNEQFF
D gene: -; V gene: TRBV7-6; clone size: -; J gene: TRBJ1-5; CDR3 DNA: TGTGCCAGCAGCTTAGCCCCGGGGCTAAACAATCAGCCCCAGCATTTT; CDR3 protein: CASSLAPGLNNQPQHF
D gene: -; V gene: TRBV20-1; clone size: -; J gene: TRBJ2-2; CDR3 DNA: TGCAGTGCTAGTCGCGTGGACCGGAACACCGGGGAGCTGTTTTTT; CDR3 protein: CSASRVDRNTGELFF
D gene: TRBD1; V gene: TRBV5-1; clone size: -; J gene: TRBJ1-6; CDR3 DNA: TGCGCCAGCAGCCCCGGACAGGGGCGGGGAAATTCACCCCTCCACTTT; CDR3 protein: CASSPGQGRGNSPLHF
D gene: TRBD2; V gene: TRBV9; clone size: -; J gene: TRBJ2-6; CDR3 DNA: TGTGCCAGCAGCGCCAGAGATTGGGACTACAACTCTGGGGCCAACGTCCTGACTTTC; CDR3 protein: CASSARDWDYNSGANVLTF
D gene: TRBD1; V gene: TRBV19; clone size: -; J gene: TRBJ2-4; CDR3 DNA: TGTGCCAGTAGTATGGGACAGGGTGTGATGTGGAACATTCAGTACTTC; CDR3 protein: CASSMGQGVMWNIQYF
D gene: -; V gene: TRBV6-5; clone size: -; J gene: TRBJ1-1; CDR3 DNA: TGTGCCAGCTTTTTTCCGGGGGCGAGGACTGAAGCTTTCTTT; CDR3 protein: CASFFPGARTEAFF
D gene: -; V gene: TRBV7-6; clone size: -; J gene: TRBJ1-5; CDR3 DNA: TGTGCCAGCAGCTTAAATGATTATAGCAATCAGCCCCAGCATTTT; CDR3 protein: CASSLNDYSNQPQHF
D gene: TRBD1; V gene: TRBV4-1; clone size: once; J gene: TRBJ1-4; CDR3 DNA: TGCGCCAGCAGCCAAGAGGGCAGGGGGCGTGAAAAACTGTTTTTT; CDR3 protein: CASSQEGRGREKLFF
D gene: -; V gene: TRBV4-2; clone size: -; J gene: TRBJ1-5; CDR3 DNA: TGTGCCAGCAGCCAAGTCAGGGAGAACGATCAGCCCCAGCATTTT; CDR3 protein: CASSQVRENDQPQHF
D gene: TRBD1; V gene: TRBV27; clone size: -; J gene: TRBJ1-4; CDR3 DNA: TGTGCCAGCAGTTTATCATTAGGGGACAGGGGAGGTGAAAAACTGTTTTTT; CDR3 protein: CASSLSLGDRGGEKLFF
D gene: -; V gene: TRBV6-5; clone size: -; J gene: TRBJ1-1; CDR3 DNA: TGTGCCAGCAAACTCCGGGACACTGAAGCTTTCTTT; CDR3 protein: CASKLRDTEAFF
D gene: TRBD2; V gene: TRBV19; clone size: -; J gene: TRBJ2-2; CDR3 DNA: TGTGCCAGTAGTATGGCGGGGGAAGTAAGAACACCGGGGGAGCTGTTTTTT; CDR3 protein: CASSMAGEVRTPGELFF
D gene: -; V gene: TRBV11-2; clone size: -; J gene: TRBJ1-1; CDR3 DNA: TGTGCCAGCAGCTTCGGATGGTTGACACCGAACACTGAAGCTTTCTTT; CDR3 protein: CASSFGWLTPNTEAFF
D gene: -; V gene: TRBV6-5; clone size: -; J gene: TRBJ2-7; CDR3 DNA: TGTGCCAGCAGGGCAGATCGTTACGAGCAGTACTTC; CDR3 protein: CASRADRYEQYF
D gene: -; V gene: TRBV28; clone size: -; J gene: TRBJ1-2; CDR3 DNA: TGTGCCAGCAGTTTATTCGGGGACGGCTACACCTTC; CDR3 protein: CASSLFGDGYTF
D gene: -; V gene: TRBV30; clone size: -; J gene: TRBJ1-2; CDR3 DNA: TGTGCCTGGACCCTCGGGAGTAGCTACACCTTC; CDR3 protein: CAWTLGSSYTF
D gene: TRBD1; V gene: TRBV10-2; clone size: once; J gene: TRBJ1-5; CDR3 DNA: TGCGCCAGCAGGGGACAGGGACATCAGCCCCAGCATTTT; CDR3 protein: CASRGQGHQPQHF
D gene: TRBD2; V gene: TRBV7-6; clone size: -; J gene: TRBJ2-7; CDR3 DNA: TGTGCCAGCAGCAAGCGGGAGGGCCAATACGAGCAGTACTTC; CDR3 protein: CASSKREGQYEQYF
D gene: -; V gene: TRBV6-5; clone size: -; J gene: TRBJ1-6; CDR3 DNA: TGTGCCAGCAGGGACCAGAATTCACCCCTCCACTTT; CDR3 protein: CASRDQNSPLHF
D gene: -; V gene: TRBV6-6; clone size: -; J gene: TRBJ2-7; CDR3 DNA: TGTGCCAGCAGTTCGGCCGTGGTTTACGAGCAGTACTTC; CDR3 protein: CASSSAVVYEQYF
D gene: -; V gene: TRBV18; clone size: -; J gene: TRBJ1-2; CDR3 DNA: TGTGCCAGCTCCCCGGGGAGCTTTAACTATGGCTACACCTTC; CDR3 protein: CASSPGSFNYGYTF
D gene: -; V gene: TRBV5-1; clone size: -; J gene: TRBJ1-6; CDR3 DNA: TGCGCCAGCAGCTTGACCAACAGCTTGAATTCACCCCTCCACTTT; CDR3 protein: CASSLTNSLNSPLHF
D gene: TRBD2; V gene: TRBV3-1/TRBV3-2; clone size: -; J gene: TRBJ2-2; CDR3 DNA: TGTGCCAGCAGCCCTGGCTGGCTAGCGGGAGCTGGCGGGGAGCTGTTTTTT; CDR3 protein: CASSPGWLAGAGGELFF
D gene: -; V gene: TRBV7-2; clone size: once; J gene: TRBJ2-7; CDR3 DNA: TGTGCCAGCAGCCACGGACGGAAATCCTACGAGCAGTACTTC; CDR3 protein: CASSHGRKSYEQYF
D gene: -; V gene: TRBV19; clone size: -; J gene: TRBJ1-6; CDR3 DNA: TGTGCCAGTAGTGTACAGGGTTCCATTAATTCACCCCTCCACTTT; CDR3 protein: CASSVQGSINSPLHF
D gene: -; V gene: TRBV7-8; clone size: -; J gene: TRBJ1-5; CDR3 DNA: TGTGCCAGCAGCATCACCCTCAGGGTCAATCAGCCCCAGCATTTT; CDR3 protein: CASSITLRVNQPQHF
D gene: -; V gene: TRBV5-4; clone size: -; J gene: TRBJ1-1; CDR3 DNA: TGTGCCAGCAGCTTGGGGTCAGGGATTAACACTGAAGCTTTCTTT; CDR3 protein: CASSLGSGINTEAFF
D gene: TRBD1; V gene: TRBV5-6; clone size: -; J gene: TRBJ2-3; CDR3 DNA: TGTGCCAGCAGCCGTCCGGGACAGGGGTCCCCAGATACGCAGTATTTT; CDR3 protein: CASSRPGQGSPDTQYF
D gene: -; V gene: TRBV7-8; clone size: -; J gene: TRBJ1-2; CDR3 DNA: TGTGCCAGCAGCTCACAGGATTCCTACACCTTC; CDR3 protein: CASSSQDSYTF
D gene: TRBD1; V gene: TRBV6-5; clone size: -; J gene: TRBJ1-6; CDR3 DNA: TGTGCCAGCAGCCCCAGACAGGGGATTCCACCCCTCCACTTT; CDR3 protein: CASSPRQGIPPLHF
D gene: TRBD2; V gene: TRBV6-5; clone size: -; J gene: TRBJ2-3; CDR3 DNA: TGTGCCAGCAGTTACTCGGCGGGAGGGCTAGGAGATACGCAGTATTTT; CDR3 protein: CASSYSAGGLGDTQYF
D gene: -; V gene: TRBV19; clone size: -; J gene: TRBJ1-2; CDR3 DNA: TGTGCCAGTAGTGGGCGGTCTCAGGCGAACGAGGGCTACACCTTC; CDR3 protein: CASSGRSQANEGYTF
D gene: -; V gene: TRBV12-3/TRBV12-4; clone size: -; J gene: TRBJ1-1; CDR3 DNA: TGTGCCAGCAGGGGTGGTAGGCTAACAGCTTTCTTT; CDR3 protein: CASRGGRLTAFF